The following is a TCR beta chain sequence with its context. CDR3 length equals 15 residues. J lost 5 bases, V lost 5 bases, and 10 bases had no gene match. Germline-derived CDR1 and CDR2 are SGHTA and FQGTGA. The sample belongs to a study of blood T cell repertoires in COVID-19. The repertoire was sequenced with immunoSEQ multiplex PCR; TCRdb's copy has only in-frame clones and lacks some. The sample has about 300,000 clones, about 85% seen once. Recovery meant two consecutive negative NP/OP PCR tests, professional clearance, or resolved symptoms. Sequenced: PBMCs or T cells enriched from blood (not recorded which). The genes are TRBV7-3 and TRBJ2-5; 8 positions agree with TRBD2. This TCR was sampled from a woman aged 30 to 39 who had recovered from COVID-19. In DNA form, the CDR3 reads TGTGCCAGCAGCACCCAAGCGGGGGCTGGGGAGACCCAGTACTTC. It is translated as CASSTQAGAGETQYF.